This TCR beta chain was retrieved from a study of OX40 agonist ivuxolimab in advanced cancers. General study points: The expanded peripheral T cells' antigen specificity was not determined.

On this clone itself: What it recognizes is unknown.

Assay used: immunoSEQ multiplex PCR; TCRdb lists only in-frame clones, some missing. The top ten hold roughly 35% of the sample, which has under 8,000 clones, 79% seen once. Germline assignment: CDR1 MGHRA and CDR2 YSYEKL. The length of the CDR3 is 11 residues. With 3 bases removed from V and 5 bases from J, the gap between germline ends came to 5 bases. The V and J genes are TRBV4-1 and TRBJ2-7; D gene ambiguous. The source was CD4+ or CD8+ T cells sorted from blood, collected in a trial of the OX40 agonist ivuxolimab. The receptor's source is an adult with an advanced solid tumor such as melanoma, head and neck, liver or kidney cancer. The CDR3 reads CASSHSDEQYF. Written as DNA, the CDR3 is TGCGCCAGCAGCCATTCGGACGAGCAGTACTTC.